What follows are 9 T cell receptor beta chains derived from one specimen sequenced in a study of Ad26.COV2.S vaccination and SARS-CoV-2 variants. This sample's treatment: 15 to 20 received Ad26.COV2.S at low or high dose, single or two shots; five or six received placebo; per-sample allocation not given. Sampling was performed 63 days after the first vaccine or placebo injection. Measured with immunoSEQ multiplex PCR; TCRdb has only the in-frame clones, and not every one. Of approximately 410,000 clones listed, about nine tenths are singletons. Sequencing was performed on peripheral blood, taken in a trial of Ad26.COV2.S vaccine versus placebo. All receptors come from a person between 18 and 65 years old who received the Ad26.COV2.S COVID-19 vaccine or a placebo.

The rearrangement uses TRBV7-9 and TRBJ2-1; 13 bases fit TRBD2. CDR3 size: 17 residues. Germline trimming cut 4 bases from V and 1 base from J; bases unmatched to any gene: 4. Germline-derived CDR1 and CDR2 are SEHNR and FQNEAQ (reference sequence). The CDR3 nucleotides are TGTGCCAGCAGCTCAGGACTAGCGGGGGCGTCCTACAATGAGCAGTTCTTC. The encoded protein is CASSSGLAGASYNEQFF.

The chain links TRBV5-1 to TRBJ2-3, with D uncertain. Germline lookup yields CDR1 SGHRS and CDR2 YFSETQ. Trimming shortened V by 4 bases and J by 0 bases, and 12 bases separated the two germline ends. The CDR3 consists of 15 residues. CDR3 region: CASSTGPASTDTQYF. CDR3 nucleotide sequence: TGCGCCAGCAGCACCGGACCAGCTAGCACAGATACGCAGTATTTT.

The chain links TRBV7-2 to TRBJ2-2; D remains ambiguous. CDR1 and CDR2 from the germline V gene are SGHTA and FQGNSA. The length of the CDR3 is 14 residues. V was shortened by 5 bases and J by 6 bases, with 13 bases between the two germline ends. CDR3 residues: CASSTRSVPGELFF. Here the CDR3 DNA reads TGTGCCAGCAGCACCCGTTCTGTTCCCGGGGAGCTGTTTTTT.

The chain uses TRBV27 and TRBJ1-1, with D tentatively TRBD1 (5 bases). V was shortened by 8 bases and J by 4 bases, with 14 bases between the two germline ends. Per the germline V gene, CDR1 is MNHEY and CDR2 is SMNVEV (reference sequence). There are 13 residues in the CDR3. As DNA, the CDR3 is TGTGCCAGCGGCGACGTGGGGGGCACTGAAGCTTTCTTT. It yields the protein CASGDVGGTEAFF.

As regards this clone: A read error may explain this, as a much larger clone is one base away. The chain uses TRBV9 and TRBJ1-3; D is unclear. The CDR3 spans 13 residues. The germline CDR1 and CDR2 sequences are SGDLS and YYNGEE. Trimming took 4 bases from V and 0 from J, leaving 5 bases between them. CDR3 coding DNA: TGTGCCAGCAGCCCCCTCTCTGGAAACACCATATATTTT. This translates into CASSPLSGNTIYF.

The chain carries TRBV4-3 and TRBJ2-1; 8 positions agree with TRBD2. Germline loops: CDR1 LGHNA, CDR2 YSLEER. The CDR3 extends over 16 amino acids. Trimming cost V 3 bases and J 5 bases; bases outside gene matches: 9. This chain's CDR3 is CASSHVAGLANNEQFF. The CDR3 coding sequence is TGCGCCAGCAGCCACGTGGCCGGACTAGCCAACAATGAGCAGTTCTTC.

The chain combines TRBV2 with TRBJ1-6, with D possibly matching TRBD1 (6 bases). Germline assignment: CDR1 SNHLY and CDR2 FYNNEI. The CDR3 has 16 residues. Trimming removed 9 bases at V and 0 bases at J, with 15 bases between. CDR3 loop: CASRTELSSYNSPLHF. The CDR3 coding sequence is TGTGCCAGTCGGACAGAGCTGAGCTCCTATAATTCACCCCTCCACTTT.

The V gene is TRBV27, the J gene TRBJ1-1, with 9 bases lining up with TRBD1. The CDR3 covers 18 residues. Germline loops: CDR1 MNHEY, CDR2 SMNVEV (reference sequence). Trimming took 5 bases from V and 1 from J; bases not matched to a gene: 14. The CDR3 region has the DNA TGTGCCAGCAGTCCCACTACAGGGGGCGGAAGGAAGAACACTGAAGCTTTCTTT. Protein product: CASSPTTGGGRKNTEAFF.

The chain carries TRBV2 and TRBJ1-4; maybe TRBD1 (6 bases). The ends were cut back, 6 bases at V and 4 bases at J, with 15 bases in the middle. Germline V gene sequence: CDR1 SNHLY, CDR2 FYNNEI. This CDR3 has 15 amino acids. The CDR3: CASRPETGFNEKLFF. The CDR3 nucleotides are TGTGCCAGCAGACCCGAGACAGGTTTTAATGAAAAACTGTTTTTT.